Below are 4 T cell receptor beta chains sequenced from a single sample in a study of lymphopenia after photon versus proton radiotherapy. The protocol was immunoSEQ multiplex PCR, while the TCRdb copy is restricted to in-frame clones and leaves out a portion. There are 68,000 or so clones in the sample; roughly 90% occur only once, and 2.9% lies in the top ten. The material was peripheral blood, obtained from a patient treated with photon-based radiotherapy. These TCRs come from a woman aged 70 to 79 with pancreatic cancer.

The chain carries TRBV5-4 and TRBJ1-4; 8 bases are shared with TRBD1. V was pared by 4 bases and J by 8 bases, with 13 bases of the junction left unmatched. CDR1 SGHNT and CDR2 YYREEE come from the germline V gene (reference sequence). The CDR3 is 16 residues long. The CDR3 nucleotides are TGTGCCAGCAGCAATCAAGTCAGGGGGCGCAGGGAAAAACTGTTTTTT. This sequence encodes CASSNQVRGRREKLFF.

The V gene is TRBV7-9, the J gene TRBJ2-1; possible D gene TRBD1, 7 bases. Germline values: CDR1 SEHNR, CDR2 FQNEAQ (reference sequence). Deletions cut 5 bases from V and 6 bases from J, with 20 bases between. The CDR3 length is 16 residues. The DNA for the CDR3 is TGTGCCAGCAGCACCTACAGGGGACGCGGGACCAATGAGCAGTTCTTC. Translated: CASSTYRGRGTNEQFF. The full variable domain, with the rest looked up from reference TRBV7-9 and TRBJ2-1, is DTGVSQNPRHKITKRGQNVTFRCDPISEHNRLYWYRQTLGQGPEFLTYFQNEAQLEKSRLLSDRFSAERPKGSFSTLEIQRTEQGDSAMYLCASSTYRGRGTNEQFFGPGTRLTVL.

V gene TRBV10-3 combines with J gene TRBJ2-3, with TRBD2 as a possible D gene (6 bases). Per germline, CDR1 ENHRY and CDR2 SYGVKD. The V end lost 2 bases, the J end lost 3 bases, and 15 bases lay between the germline ends. This CDR3 contains 16 residues. The DNA for the CDR3 is TGTGCCATCAGTGAGAATGGGGTAAGCGGGACAGATACGCAGTATTTT. It specifies CAISENGVSGTDTQYF.

This chain uses TRBV28 with TRBJ1-1; the D is unclear. Germline V gene lookup returns CDR1 MDHEN and CDR2 SYDVKM. This CDR3 comprises 14 residues. The germline V and J ends were trimmed by 6 bases and 5 bases, with 16 bases remaining between them. The CDR3 sequence is CASRKTGLFTEAFF. The DNA of the CDR3 is TGTGCCAGCAGAAAGACCGGACTCTTTACTGAAGCTTTCTTT.